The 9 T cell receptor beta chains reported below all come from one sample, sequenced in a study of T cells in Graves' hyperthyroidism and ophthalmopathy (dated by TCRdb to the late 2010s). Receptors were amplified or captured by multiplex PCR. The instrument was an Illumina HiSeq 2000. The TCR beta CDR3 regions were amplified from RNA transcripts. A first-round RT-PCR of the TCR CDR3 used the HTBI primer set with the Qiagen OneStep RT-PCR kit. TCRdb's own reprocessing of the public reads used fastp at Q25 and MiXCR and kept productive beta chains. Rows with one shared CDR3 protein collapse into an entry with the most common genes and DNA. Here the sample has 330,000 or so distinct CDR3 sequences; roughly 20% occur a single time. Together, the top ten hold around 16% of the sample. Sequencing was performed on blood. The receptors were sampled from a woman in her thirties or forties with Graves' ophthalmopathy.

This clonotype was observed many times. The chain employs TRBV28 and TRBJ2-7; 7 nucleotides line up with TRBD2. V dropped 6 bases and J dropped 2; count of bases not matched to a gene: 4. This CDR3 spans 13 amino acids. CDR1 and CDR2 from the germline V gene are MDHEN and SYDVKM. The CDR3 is CASRPGGAYEQYF. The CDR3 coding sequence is TGTGCCAGCAGGCCGGGGGGAGCCTACGAGCAGTACTTC.

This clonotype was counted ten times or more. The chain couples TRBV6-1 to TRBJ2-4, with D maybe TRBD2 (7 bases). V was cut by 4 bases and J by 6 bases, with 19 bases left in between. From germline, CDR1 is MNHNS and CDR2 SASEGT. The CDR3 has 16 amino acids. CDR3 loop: CASSGTGSGGGNIQYF. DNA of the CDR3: TGTGCCAGCAGTGGAACAGGGTCTGGGGGGGGAAACATTCAGTACTTC.

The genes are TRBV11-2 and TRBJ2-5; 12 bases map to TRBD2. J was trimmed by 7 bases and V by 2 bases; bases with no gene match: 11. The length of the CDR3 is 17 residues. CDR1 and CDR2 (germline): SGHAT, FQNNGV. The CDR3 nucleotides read TGTGCCAGCAGCTTAAGGAGGACTAGCGGGATTGTGGGGACCCAGTACTTC. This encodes CASSLRRTSGIVGTQYF.

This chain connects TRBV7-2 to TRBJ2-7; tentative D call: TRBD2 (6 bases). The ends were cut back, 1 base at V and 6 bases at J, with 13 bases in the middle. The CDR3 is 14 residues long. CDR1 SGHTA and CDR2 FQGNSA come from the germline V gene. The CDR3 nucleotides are TGTGCCAGCAGCTTAGGGCTGTCGGAGGGCGAGCAGTACTTC. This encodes CASSLGLSEGEQYF.

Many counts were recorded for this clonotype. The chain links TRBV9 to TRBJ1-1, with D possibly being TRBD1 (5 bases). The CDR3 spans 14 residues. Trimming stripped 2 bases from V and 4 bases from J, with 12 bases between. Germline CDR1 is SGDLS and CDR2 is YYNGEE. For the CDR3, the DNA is TGTGCCAGCAGCGTGGGGCCCCGGGCCACTGAAGCTTTCTTT. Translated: CASSVGPRATEAFF. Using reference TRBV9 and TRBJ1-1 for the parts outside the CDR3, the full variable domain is DSGVTQTPKHLITATGQRVTLRCSPRSGDLSVYWYQQSLDQGLQFLIQYYNGEERAKGNILERFSAQQFPDLHSELNLSSLELGDSALYFCASSVGPRATEAFFGQGTRLTVV.

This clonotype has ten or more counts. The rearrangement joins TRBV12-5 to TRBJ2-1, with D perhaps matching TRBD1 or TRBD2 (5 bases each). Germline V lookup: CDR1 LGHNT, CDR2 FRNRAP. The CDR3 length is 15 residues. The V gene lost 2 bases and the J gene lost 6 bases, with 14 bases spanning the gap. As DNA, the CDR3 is TGTGCTAGTGGTTTGCCACTCGGGACGGGCAATGAGCAGTTCTTC. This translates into CASGLPLGTGNEQFF.

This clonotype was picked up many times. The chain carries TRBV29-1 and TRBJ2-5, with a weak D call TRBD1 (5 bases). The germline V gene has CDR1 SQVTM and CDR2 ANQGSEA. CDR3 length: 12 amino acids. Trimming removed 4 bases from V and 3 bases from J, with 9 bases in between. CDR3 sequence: CSVVIGEETQYF. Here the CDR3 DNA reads TGCAGCGTTGTGATAGGGGAAGAGACCCAGTACTTC.

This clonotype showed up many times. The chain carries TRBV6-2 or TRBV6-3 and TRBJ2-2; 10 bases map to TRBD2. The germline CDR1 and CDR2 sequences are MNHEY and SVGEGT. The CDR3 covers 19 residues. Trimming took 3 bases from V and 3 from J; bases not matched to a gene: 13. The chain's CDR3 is CASSYDGILAGPDTGELFF. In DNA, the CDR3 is TGTGCCAGCAGTTATGATGGGATACTAGCGGGACCCGACACCGGGGAGCTGTTTTTT.

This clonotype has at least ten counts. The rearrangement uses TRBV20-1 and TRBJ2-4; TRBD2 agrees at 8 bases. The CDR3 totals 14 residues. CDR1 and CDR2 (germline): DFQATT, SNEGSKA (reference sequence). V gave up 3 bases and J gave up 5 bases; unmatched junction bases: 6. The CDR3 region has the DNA TGCAGTGCTAGTAATAGCGGGGAGGAAAACATTCAGTACTTC. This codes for CSASNSGEENIQYF.